These 9 T cell receptor beta chains came from one sample sequenced in a study of PD-L1 blockade in urothelial cancer. The assay was immunoSEQ multiplex PCR, and TCRdb's table has in-frame clones only and misses some. The table has around 63,000 clones, roughly 79% seen once. The time point: pretreatment peripheral blood. Sequences were derived from PBMCs, sampled around atezolizumab (anti-PD-L1) treatment. The source of these receptors is a man in his sixties or seventies with urothelial cancer.

V usage is TRBV28 and J usage is TRBJ2-7, with D unresolved. The CDR3 is 12 amino acids. Trimming stripped 5 bases from V and 1 base from J, with 6 bases between. Germline-derived CDR1 and CDR2 are MDHEN and SYDVKM. CDR3 DNA sequence: TGTGCCAGCAGTCTCACATCCTACGAGCAGTACTTC. This translates into CASSLTSYEQYF.

The rearrangement links TRBV18 to TRBJ1-6; 10 bases are a match to TRBD1. Germline V gene sequence: CDR1 KGHSH, CDR2 LQKENI. The CDR3 is made up of 16 amino acids. V shed 3 bases and J 6 bases; nucleotides not matched to a gene: 5. The CDR3 nucleotides are TGTGCCAGCTCACCTTCGGACAGGGGGGTTAATTCACCCCTCCACTTT. Translating gives CASSPSDRGVNSPLHF.

There are a few counts of this clone. The V call is TRBV7-6, the J call TRBJ2-1; 9 bases are shared with TRBD2. The junction had 7 bases not matched to a gene; V was cut back by 4 bases and J by 3 bases. The CDR3 sequence is 16 residues long. Germline V lookup: CDR1 SGHVS, CDR2 FNYEAQ. The CDR3 DNA is TGTGCCAGCAGCTCGTTAGCGGGAGTACGCTACAATGAGCAGTTCTTC. Translating gives CASSSLAGVRYNEQFF.

The chain is built from TRBV5-1 and TRBJ2-7, with a weak D call TRBD2 (6 bases). V was pared by 3 bases and J by 1 base, with 14 bases between. The length of the CDR3 is 15 residues. Per the germline V gene, CDR1 is SGHRS and CDR2 is YFSETQ. CDR3 bases: TGCGCCAGCAGCTCATCGGGGGACGGATCCTACGAGCAGTACTTC. This translates into CASSSSGDGSYEQYF. Drawing the rest from reference TRBV5-1 and TRBJ2-7, the complete variable domain is KAGVTQTPRYLIKTRGQQVTLSCSPISGHRSVSWYQQTPGQGLQFLFEYFSETQRNKGNFPGRFSGRQFSNSRSEMNVSTLELGDSALYLCASSSSGDGSYEQYFGPGTRLTVT.

The rearrangement links TRBV6-5 to TRBJ1-4; possibly TRBD1 for D (6 bases). The V and J ends lost 7 bases and 7 bases respectively, with 13 bases between them. Looked up from germline, CDR1 is MNHEY and CDR2 is SVGAGI. The CDR3 contains 13 residues. CDR3 DNA: TGTGCCAGCAAAACACAGGGTGGTGAAAAACTGTTTTTT. It translates to CASKTQGGEKLFF.

The chain couples TRBV6-6 to TRBJ1-2, with no clear D. From germline, CDR1 is MNHNY and CDR2 SVGAGI (reference sequence). The CDR3 sequence is 15 residues long. The V and J ends lost 0 bases and 1 base respectively, with 9 bases between them. For the CDR3, the DNA is TGTGCCAGCAGTTACTCTGAACGGGATAACTATGGCTACACCTTC. Translation: CASSYSERDNYGYTF.

This clone occurred once. The chain is built from TRBV7-2 and TRBJ1-5; 7 bases match TRBD1. This CDR3 is 13 amino acids long. CDR1 and CDR2 from the germline V gene are SGHTA and FQGNSA. V lost 2 bases and J lost 6; bases outside the gene matches: 1. CDR3 bases: TGTGCCAGCAGCTTACAGGGGGGTCAGCCCCAGCATTTT. As protein: CASSLQGGQPQHF.

The chain combines TRBV7-9 with TRBJ1-4; D call uncertain. Per germline, CDR1 SEHNR and CDR2 FQNEAQ (reference sequence). The V end lost 3 bases, the J end lost 7 bases, and 6 bases lay between the germline ends. The CDR3 covers 12 residues. The DNA of the CDR3 is TGTGCCAGCAGCTTGGAGAGTGAAAAACTGTTTTTT. It codes for CASSLESEKLFF. The entire variable domain, with the rest obtained from reference TRBV7-9 and TRBJ1-4, is as follows: DTGVSQNPRHKITKRGQNVTFRCDPISEHNRLYWYRQTLGQGPEFLTYFQNEAQLEKSRLLSDRFSAERPKGSFSTLEIQRTEQGDSAMYLCASSLESEKLFFGSGTQLSVL.

The chain recombines TRBV9 with TRBJ2-1; maybe TRBD1 (5 bases). Germline CDR1 SGDLS, CDR2 YYNGEE. The CDR3 consists of 12 residues. Trimming shortened V by 4 bases and J by 8 bases, and 10 bases separated the two germline ends. Here the CDR3 DNA reads TGTGCCAGCAGCTCCAGGGTGGATGAGCAGTTCTTC. It is translated as CASSSRVDEQFF. Full variable domain (remainder filled in from reference TRBV9 and TRBJ2-1): DSGVTQTPKHLITATGQRVTLRCSPRSGDLSVYWYQQSLDQGLQFLIQYYNGEERAKGNILERFSAQQFPDLHSELNLSSLELGDSALYFCASSSRVDEQFFGPGTRLTVL.